These 2 T cell receptor beta chains were all obtained from the same sample, sequenced in a study of shared clonotypes between healthy human individuals. The assay was immunoSEQ multiplex PCR, and TCRdb's table has in-frame clones only and misses some. The table shows 1.5 million to 2.5 million clones, with less than 95% occurring only once. Naive CD8 cells, CD45RO-negative and positively selected for CCR7, excluded terminally differentiated effector memory CD45RA+ cells. Sequences were obtained from naive CD8+ T cells sorted from blood. The receptors come from a man between 18 and 29 years old in good health.

The chain couples TRBV10-2 to TRBJ2-1; TRBD2 matches at 8 bases. CDR1 WSHSY and CDR2 SAAADI come from the germline V gene. Losses at the gene ends were 0 bases for V and 6 bases for J; bases not matched to a gene: 4. The CDR3 runs to 15 residues. CDR3 DNA sequence: TGCGCCAGCAGTGAGTCCCGGGGGGGGCTCAATGAGCAGTTCTTC. Translated: CASSESRGGLNEQFF.

The chain has TRBV6-5 and TRBJ2-7, with 8 bases identical to TRBD1. The germline V gene has CDR1 MNHEY and CDR2 SVGAGI. The length of the CDR3 is 14 residues. V lost 9 bases to trimming and J lost 2 bases; unmatched junction nucleotides: 9. The CDR3 sequence: CASQQRDRTYEQYF. DNA of the CDR3: TGTGCCAGTCAGCAGAGGGACAGGACCTACGAGCAGTACTTC.